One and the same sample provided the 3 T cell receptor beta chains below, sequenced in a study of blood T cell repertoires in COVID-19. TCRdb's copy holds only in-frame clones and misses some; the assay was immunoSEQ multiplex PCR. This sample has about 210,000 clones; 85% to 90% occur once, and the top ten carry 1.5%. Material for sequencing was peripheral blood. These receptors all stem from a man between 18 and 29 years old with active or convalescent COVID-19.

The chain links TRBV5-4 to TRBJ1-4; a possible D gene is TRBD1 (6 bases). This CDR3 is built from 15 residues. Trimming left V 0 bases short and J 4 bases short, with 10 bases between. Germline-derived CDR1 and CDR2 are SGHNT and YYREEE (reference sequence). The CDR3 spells CASSLAGRGNEKLFF. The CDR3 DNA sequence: TGTGCCAGCAGCTTGGCCGGCAGGGGTAATGAAAAACTGTTTTTT.

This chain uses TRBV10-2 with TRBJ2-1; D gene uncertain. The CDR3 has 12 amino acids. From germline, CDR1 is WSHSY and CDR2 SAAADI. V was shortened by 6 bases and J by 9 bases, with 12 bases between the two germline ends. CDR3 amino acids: CASRAPRIEQFF. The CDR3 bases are TGCGCCAGCAGAGCCCCTAGGATTGAGCAGTTCTTC.

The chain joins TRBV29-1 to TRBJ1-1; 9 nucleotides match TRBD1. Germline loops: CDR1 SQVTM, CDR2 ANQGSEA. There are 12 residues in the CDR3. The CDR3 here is CRGQGLNTEAFF. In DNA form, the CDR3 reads TGCAGGGGACAGGGTCTGAACACTGAAGCTTTCTTT. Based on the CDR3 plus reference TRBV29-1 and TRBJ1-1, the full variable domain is SAVISQKPSRDICQRGTSLTIQCQVDSQVTMMFWYRQQPGQSLTLIATANQGSEATYESGFVIDKFPISRPNLTFSTLTVSNMSPEDSSIYLCRGQGLNTEAFFGQGTRLTVV.